Below are 12 T cell receptor beta chains sequenced from a single sample in a study of T cells expressing NK-cell markers. TCRdb re-called the 5' RACE reads and gives one entry per CDR3 protein, without DNA. The sample table sets out some 440,000 distinct CDR3 sequences. What was sequenced was blood T cells: a sorted CD56 or NKG2C T cell subset, CD4+ or CD8+ T cells, or bulk PBMC T cells (not recorded which). These receptors were obtained from a woman aged 45-60 years in good health.

The CDR3 sequence: CASRFRTGYGELFF. The J gene is TRBJ2-2, the V gene TRBV12-3 or TRBV12-4; TCRdb returns TRBD1, unconfirmable since there is no DNA. This CDR3 is 14 amino acids long.

The chain recombines TRBV19 with TRBJ1-5; TCRdb outputs TRBD1, but without DNA this stays unchecked. Germline CDR1 and CDR2: LNHDA and SQIVND (reference sequence). The CDR3 is 13 amino acids. The CDR3 region is CASRGGGYAPQHF.

The chain employs TRBV5-5 and TRBJ1-2. The CDR3 spans 12 residues. From germline, CDR1 is SGHKS and CDR2 YYEKEE (reference sequence). The CDR3 region is CASSETNYGYTF. Complete variable domain (other parts from reference TRBV5-5 and TRBJ1-2): DAGVTQSPTHLIKTRGQQVTLRCSPISGHKSVSWYQQVLGQGPQFIFQYYEKEERGRGNFPDRFSARQFPNYSSELNVNALLLGDSALYLCASSETNYGYTFGSGTRLTVV.

The J gene is TRBJ2-7, the V gene TRBV2. CDR1 is SNHLY and CDR2 is FYNNEI in the germline V gene. This CDR3 spans 12 amino acids. This chain's CDR3 is CASRIDYYEQYF.

This sequence joins TRBV10-3 and TRBJ2-3; TCRdb lists TRBD1, though no DNA is available to test this call. The CDR3 sequence is 13 residues long. CDR1 is ENHRY and CDR2 is SYGVKD in the germline V gene. The CDR3 reads CAIRPDREDTQYF.

V usage is TRBV28 and J usage is TRBJ2-7. The CDR3 extends over 13 amino acids. CDR1 and CDR2 (germline): MDHEN, SYDVKM. CDR3 residues: CASSLKPVHEQYF. Full variable domain (remainder filled in from reference TRBV28 and TRBJ2-7): DVKVTQSSRYLVKRTGEKVFLECVQDMDHENMFWYRQDPGLGLRLIYFSYDVKMKEKGDIPEGYSVSREKKERFSLILESASTNQTSMYLCASSLKPVHEQYFGPGTRLTVT.

This chain connects TRBV15 to TRBJ2-1; there is no DNA to check the TCRdb D call of TRBD2. The CDR3 length is 15 residues. Germline values: CDR1 LNHNV, CDR2 YYDKDF (reference sequence). The CDR3 protein is CATSLGTSGSNEQFF.

This chain connects TRBV27 to TRBJ2-2; TCRdb designates TRBD2, a call that cannot be tested without DNA. The CDR3 totals 14 residues. The germline V gene has CDR1 MNHEY and CDR2 SMNVEV (reference sequence). The CDR3 loop reads CASRRAFDLEELFF.

The rearrangement uses TRBV9 and TRBJ1-5. CDR1 and CDR2 from the germline V gene are SGDLS and YYNGEE. The CDR3 runs 13 residues. The chain's CDR3 is CASSVSDDQPQHF.

This chain links TRBV6-5 with TRBJ2-5; TCRdb's D call of TRBD2 is untestable without DNA. Germline-derived CDR1 and CDR2 are MNHEY and SVGAGI. The CDR3 spans 17 residues. CDR3: CASSYSGLAGVMETQYF.

This chain connects TRBV11-3 to TRBJ2-3. Germline V gene data show CDR1 as SGHNT and CDR2 as YENEEA. The CDR3 length is 14 residues. The CDR3 protein is CASSTRTLTDTQYF.

The CDR3: CASSYSIGPNEKLFF. This rearrangement joins TRBV12-3 or TRBV12-4 to TRBJ1-4. The CDR3 totals 15 residues.